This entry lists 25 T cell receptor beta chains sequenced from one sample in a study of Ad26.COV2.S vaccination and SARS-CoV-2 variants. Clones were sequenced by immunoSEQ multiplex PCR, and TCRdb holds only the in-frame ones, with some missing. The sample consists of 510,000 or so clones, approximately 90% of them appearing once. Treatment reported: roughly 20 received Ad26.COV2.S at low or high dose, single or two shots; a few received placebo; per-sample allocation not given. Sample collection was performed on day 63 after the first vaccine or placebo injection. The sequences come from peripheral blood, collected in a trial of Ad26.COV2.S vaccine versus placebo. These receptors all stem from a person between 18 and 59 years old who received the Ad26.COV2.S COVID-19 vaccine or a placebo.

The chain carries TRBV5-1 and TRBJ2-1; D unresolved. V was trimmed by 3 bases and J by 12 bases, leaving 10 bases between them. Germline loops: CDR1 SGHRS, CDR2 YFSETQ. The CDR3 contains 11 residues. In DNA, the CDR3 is TGCGCCAGCAGCTGGGGTGCAGGGCAGTTCTTC. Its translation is CASSWGAGQFF.

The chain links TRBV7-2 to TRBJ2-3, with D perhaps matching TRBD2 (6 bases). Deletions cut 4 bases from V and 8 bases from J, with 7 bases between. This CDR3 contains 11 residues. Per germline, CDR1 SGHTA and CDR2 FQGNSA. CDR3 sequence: CASSSGGTQYF. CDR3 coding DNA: TGTGCCAGCAGCTCCGGGGGTACGCAGTATTTT.

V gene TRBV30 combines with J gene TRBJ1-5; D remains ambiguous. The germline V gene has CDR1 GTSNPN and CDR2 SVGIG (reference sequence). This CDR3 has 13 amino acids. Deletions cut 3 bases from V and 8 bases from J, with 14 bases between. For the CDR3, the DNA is TGTGCCTGGAGCCGGCTCCCCGGGGAGCCCCAGCATTTT. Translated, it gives CAWSRLPGEPQHF.

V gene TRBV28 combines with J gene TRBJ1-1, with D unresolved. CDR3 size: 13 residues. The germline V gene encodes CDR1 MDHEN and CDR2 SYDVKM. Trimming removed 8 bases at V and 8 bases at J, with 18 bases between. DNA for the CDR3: TGTGCCAGCGGCCCCCCCGGCGGCGCAGAAGCTTTCTTT. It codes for CASGPPGGAEAFF.

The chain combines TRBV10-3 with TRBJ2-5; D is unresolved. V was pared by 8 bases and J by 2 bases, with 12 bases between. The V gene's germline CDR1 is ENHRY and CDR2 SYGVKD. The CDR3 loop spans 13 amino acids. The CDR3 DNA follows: TGTGCCATCCGATCAGACGGGCAAGAGACCCAGTACTTC. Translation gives CAIRSDGQETQYF.

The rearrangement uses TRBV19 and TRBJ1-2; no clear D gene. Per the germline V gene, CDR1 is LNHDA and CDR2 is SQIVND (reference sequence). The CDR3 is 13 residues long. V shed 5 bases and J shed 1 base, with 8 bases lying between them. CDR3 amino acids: CASSLGDNYGYTF. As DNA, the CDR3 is TGTGCCAGTAGTCTGGGAGATAACTATGGCTACACCTTC.

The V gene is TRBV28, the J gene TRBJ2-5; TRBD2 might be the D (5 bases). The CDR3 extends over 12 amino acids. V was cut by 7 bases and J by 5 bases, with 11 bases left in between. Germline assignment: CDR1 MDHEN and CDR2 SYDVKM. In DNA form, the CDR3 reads TGTGCCAGCAAAACGGGGATGGAGACCCAGTACTTC. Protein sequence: CASKTGMETQYF. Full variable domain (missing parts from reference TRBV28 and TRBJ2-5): DVKVTQSSRYLVKRTGEKVFLECVQDMDHENMFWYRQDPGLGLRLIYFSYDVKMKEKGDIPEGYSVSREKKERFSLILESASTNQTSMYLCASKTGMETQYFGPGTRLLVL.

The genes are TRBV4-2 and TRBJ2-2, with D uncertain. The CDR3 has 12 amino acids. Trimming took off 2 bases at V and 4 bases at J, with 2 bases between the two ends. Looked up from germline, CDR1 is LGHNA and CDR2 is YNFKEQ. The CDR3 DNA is TGTGCCAGCAGCCAAACCACCGGGGAGCTGTTTTTT. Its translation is CASSQTTGELFF.

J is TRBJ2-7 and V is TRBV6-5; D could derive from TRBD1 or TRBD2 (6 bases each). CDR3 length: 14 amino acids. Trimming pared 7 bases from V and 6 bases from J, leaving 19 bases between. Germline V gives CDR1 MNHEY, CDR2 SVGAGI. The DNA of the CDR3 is TGTGCCAGCAAGGGTGGAGGGCAGGGGATCGAGCAGTACTTC. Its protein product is CASKGGGQGIEQYF.

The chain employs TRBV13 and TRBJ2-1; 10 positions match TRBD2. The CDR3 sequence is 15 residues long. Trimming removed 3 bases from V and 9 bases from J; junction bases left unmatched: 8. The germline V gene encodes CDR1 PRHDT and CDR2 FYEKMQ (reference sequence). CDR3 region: CASSFKREGRSEQFF. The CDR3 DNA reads TGTGCCAGCAGCTTCAAGCGGGAGGGCCGGAGTGAGCAGTTCTTC.

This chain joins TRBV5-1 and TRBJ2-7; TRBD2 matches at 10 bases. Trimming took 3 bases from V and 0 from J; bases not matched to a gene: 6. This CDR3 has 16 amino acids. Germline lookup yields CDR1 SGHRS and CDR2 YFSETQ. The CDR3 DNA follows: TGCGCCAGCAGCTCTCTGACTAGCGGGCGCTCCTACGAGCAGTACTTC. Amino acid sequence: CASSSLTSGRSYEQYF.

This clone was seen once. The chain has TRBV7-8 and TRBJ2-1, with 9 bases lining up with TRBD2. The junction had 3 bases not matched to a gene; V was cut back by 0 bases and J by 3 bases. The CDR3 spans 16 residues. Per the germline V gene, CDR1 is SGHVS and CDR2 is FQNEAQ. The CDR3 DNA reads TGTGCCAGCAGCTTAGCGGCGGGAGGGGGCTACAATGAGCAGTTCTTC. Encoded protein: CASSLAAGGGYNEQFF.

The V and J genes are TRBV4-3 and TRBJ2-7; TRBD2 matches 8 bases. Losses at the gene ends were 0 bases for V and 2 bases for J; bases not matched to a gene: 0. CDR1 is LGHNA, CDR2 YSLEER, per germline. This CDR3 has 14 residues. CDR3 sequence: CASSQELAAYEQYF. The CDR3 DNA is TGCGCCAGCAGCCAAGAACTAGCGGCCTACGAGCAGTACTTC.

The CDR3 reads CASSDPGQGNTEAFF. The CDR3 nucleotides are TGTGCCAGCAGTGACCCGGGACAGGGGAACACTGAAGCTTTCTTT. The gene calls are TRBV2 and TRBJ1-1; 9 bases are shared with TRBD1. This CDR3 has 15 amino acids. V lost 3 bases and J lost 1; bases outside the gene matches: 3. CDR1 and CDR2 from the germline V gene are SNHLY and FYNNEI.

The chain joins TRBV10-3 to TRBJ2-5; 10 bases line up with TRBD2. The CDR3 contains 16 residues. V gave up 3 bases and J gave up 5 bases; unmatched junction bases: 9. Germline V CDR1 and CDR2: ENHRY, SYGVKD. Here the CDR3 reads CAISESSGRSGETQYF. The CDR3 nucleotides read TGTGCCATCAGTGAATCTAGCGGGAGAAGCGGGGAGACCCAGTACTTC.

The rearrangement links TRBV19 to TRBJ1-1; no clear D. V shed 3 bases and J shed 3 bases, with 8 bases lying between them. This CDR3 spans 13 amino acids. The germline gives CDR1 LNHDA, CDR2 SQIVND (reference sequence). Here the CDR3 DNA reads TGTGCCAGTAGTATCTCAGATTACACTGAAGCTTTCTTT. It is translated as CASSISDYTEAFF. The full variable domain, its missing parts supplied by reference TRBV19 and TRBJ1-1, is DGGITQSPKYLFRKEGQNVTLSCEQNLNHDAMYWYRQDPGQGLRLIYYSQIVNDFQKGDIAEGYSVSREKKESFPLTVTSAQKNPTAFYLCASSISDYTEAFFGQGTRLTVV.

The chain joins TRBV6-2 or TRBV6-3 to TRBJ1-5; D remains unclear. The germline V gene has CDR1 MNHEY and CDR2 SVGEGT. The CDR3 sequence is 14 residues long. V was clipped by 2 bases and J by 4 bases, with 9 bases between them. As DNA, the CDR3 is TGTGCCAGCAGTTACAGATCTACTAATCAGCCCCAGCATTTT. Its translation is CASSYRSTNQPQHF.

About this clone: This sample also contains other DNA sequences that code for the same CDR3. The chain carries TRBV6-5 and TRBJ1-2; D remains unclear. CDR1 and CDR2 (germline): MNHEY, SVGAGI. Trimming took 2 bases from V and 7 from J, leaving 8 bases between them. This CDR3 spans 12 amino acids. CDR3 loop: CASSYAGSGYTF. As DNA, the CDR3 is TGTGCCAGCAGTTACGCCGGCAGTGGCTACACCTTC.

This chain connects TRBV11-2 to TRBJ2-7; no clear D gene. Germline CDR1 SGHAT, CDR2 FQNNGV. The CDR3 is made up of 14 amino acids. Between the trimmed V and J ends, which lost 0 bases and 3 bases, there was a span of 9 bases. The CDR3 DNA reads TGTGCCAGCAGCTTAGACAGCGCAATCTACGAGCAGTACTTC. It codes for CASSLDSAIYEQYF.

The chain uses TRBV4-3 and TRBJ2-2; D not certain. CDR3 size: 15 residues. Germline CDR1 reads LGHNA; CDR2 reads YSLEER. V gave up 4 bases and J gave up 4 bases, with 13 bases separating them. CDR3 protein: CASSPGWWGTGELFF. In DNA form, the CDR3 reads TGCGCCAGCAGCCCCGGTTGGTGGGGCACCGGGGAGCTGTTTTTT.

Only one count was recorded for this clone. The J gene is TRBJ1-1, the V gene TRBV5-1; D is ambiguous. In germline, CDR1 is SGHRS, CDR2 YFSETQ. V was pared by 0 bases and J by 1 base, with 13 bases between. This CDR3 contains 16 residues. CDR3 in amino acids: CASSLGSGLPNTEAFF. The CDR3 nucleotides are TGCGCCAGCAGCTTGGGGTCGGGTCTTCCGAACACTGAAGCTTTCTTT.

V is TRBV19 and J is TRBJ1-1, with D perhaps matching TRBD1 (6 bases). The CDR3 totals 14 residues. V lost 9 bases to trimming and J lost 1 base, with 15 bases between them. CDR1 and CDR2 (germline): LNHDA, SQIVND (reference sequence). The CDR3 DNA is TGTGCCAGCCAGGCCGGGGGACAGAACACTGAAGCTTTCTTT. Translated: CASQAGGQNTEAFF. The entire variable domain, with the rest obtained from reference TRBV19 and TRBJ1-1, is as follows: DGGITQSPKYLFRKEGQNVTLSCEQNLNHDAMYWYRQDPGQGLRLIYYSQIVNDFQKGDIAEGYSVSREKKESFPLTVTSAQKNPTAFYLCASQAGGQNTEAFFGQGTRLTVV.

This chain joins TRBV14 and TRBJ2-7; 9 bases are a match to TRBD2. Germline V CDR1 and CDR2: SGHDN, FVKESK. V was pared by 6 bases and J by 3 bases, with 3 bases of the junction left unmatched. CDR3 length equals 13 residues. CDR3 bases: TGTGCCAGCAGGCGGACTAGCGACTACGAGCAGTACTTC. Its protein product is CASRRTSDYEQYF.

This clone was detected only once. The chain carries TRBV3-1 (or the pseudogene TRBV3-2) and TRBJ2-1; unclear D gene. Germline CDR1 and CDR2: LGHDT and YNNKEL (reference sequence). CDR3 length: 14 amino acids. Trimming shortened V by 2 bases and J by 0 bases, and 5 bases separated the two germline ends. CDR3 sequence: CASSQSGSYNEQFF. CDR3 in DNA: TGTGCCAGCAGCCAATCGGGCTCCTACAATGAGCAGTTCTTC.

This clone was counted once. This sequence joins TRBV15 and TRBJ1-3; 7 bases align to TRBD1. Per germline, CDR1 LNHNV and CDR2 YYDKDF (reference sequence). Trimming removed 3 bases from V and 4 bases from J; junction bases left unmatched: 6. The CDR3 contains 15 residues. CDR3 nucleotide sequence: TGTGCCACCAGCAGGGCCGGGACAGTCGGAAACACCATATATTTT. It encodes CATSRAGTVGNTIYF. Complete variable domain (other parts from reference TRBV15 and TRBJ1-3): DAMVIQNPRYQVTQFGKPVTLSCSQTLNHNVMYWYQQKSSQAPKLLFHYYDKDFNNEADTPDNFQSRRPNTSFCFLDIRSPGLGDTAMYLCATSRAGTVGNTIYFGEGSWLTVV.